Listed here are 32 T cell receptor beta chains from one sample, sequenced in a study of T cell changes during pregnancy in multiple sclerosis. This table comes from immunoSEQ multiplex PCR, and its TCRdb copy is limited to in-frame clones, with some not included. The sample shows tens of thousands of clones, 92% of them seen only once. The sequences come from CD4+ T cells from peripheral blood mononuclear cells, collected in the second trimester of pregnancy. The receptor source for this set is a female donor with multiple sclerosis, enrolled in a pregnancy study.

The chain recombines TRBV5-4 with TRBJ2-2; TRBD1 agrees at 8 bases. V trimming: 4 bases; J trimming: 2 bases; junction bases outside the gene matches: 7. Germline V gives CDR1 SGHNT, CDR2 YYREEE (reference sequence). The CDR3 sequence is 16 residues long. The CDR3 nucleotides read TGTGCCAGCAGCAGAGGGACAGGAAGAAACACCGGGGAGCTGTTTTTT. Translating gives CASSRGTGRNTGELFF.

The genes are TRBV4-1 and TRBJ1-1; D gene ambiguous. The CDR3 is 13 residues long. Germline CDR1 reads MGHRA; CDR2 reads YSYEKL. V gave up 4 bases and J gave up 1 base, with 7 bases separating them. This CDR3 is CASSLGRNTEAFF. CDR3 coding DNA: TGCGCCAGCAGCCTCGGTCGGAACACTGAAGCTTTCTTT.

The V and J genes are TRBV2 and TRBJ2-6; the D is unclear. The germline CDR1 and CDR2 sequences are SNHLY and FYNNEI. Trimming left V 5 bases short and J 2 bases short, with 10 bases between. This CDR3 contains 15 residues. CDR3 sequence (DNA): TGTGCCAGCAGTCTAACAGAGACTGGGGCCAACGTCCTGACTTTC. Its translation: CASSLTETGANVLTF.

This clone was picked up a small number of times. The V and J genes are TRBV10-1 and TRBJ1-1, with a weak D call TRBD1 (6 bases). The germline gives CDR1 WNHNN, CDR2 SYGVQD (reference sequence). The CDR3 totals 14 residues. V shed 4 bases and J shed 0 bases, with 9 bases lying between them. CDR3 sequence reads: CASSGGGLNTEAFF. In DNA form, the CDR3 reads TGCGCCAGCAGTGGAGGGGGACTGAACACTGAAGCTTTCTTT.

The chain combines TRBV19 with TRBJ2-1; 8 bases map to TRBD1. Germline V gene data show CDR1 as LNHDA and CDR2 as SQIVND (reference sequence). J was trimmed by 6 bases and V by 5 bases; bases with no gene match: 9. The CDR3 extends over 15 amino acids. This CDR3 is CASSSAGQVLNEQFF. The DNA of the CDR3 is TGTGCCAGTAGTTCCGCGGGACAGGTCCTCAATGAGCAGTTCTTC.

The chain recombines TRBV5-1 with TRBJ1-1, with D possibly being TRBD1 (6 bases). The CDR3 has 15 amino acids. Trimming shortened V by 3 bases and J by 1 base, and 13 bases separated the two germline ends. Germline CDR1 is SGHRS and CDR2 is YFSETQ. The CDR3 sequence: CASSSGQMWNTEAFF. As DNA, the CDR3 is TGCGCCAGCAGCTCCGGACAGATGTGGAACACTGAAGCTTTCTTT.

V and J are TRBV5-1 and TRBJ2-1; 7 bases match TRBD1. In germline, CDR1 is SGHRS, CDR2 YFSETQ. V trimming: 2 bases; J trimming: 8 bases; junction bases outside the gene matches: 13. The CDR3 consists of 16 residues. The chain's CDR3 is CASSLFVGTVSYEQFF. Written as DNA, the CDR3 is TGCGCCAGCAGCTTATTTGTCGGGACAGTTAGCTATGAGCAGTTCTTC.

The CDR3 here is CASSQPRFGSDEQFF. DNA of the CDR3: TGCGCCAGCAGCCAACCCCGTTTTGGGAGCGATGAGCAGTTCTTC. The chain uses TRBV4-1 and TRBJ2-1, with D perhaps matching TRBD2 (5 bases). The V gene's germline CDR1 is MGHRA and CDR2 YSYEKL. V was clipped by 2 bases and J by 8 bases, with 16 bases between them. The CDR3 totals 15 residues.

The V and J genes are TRBV19 and TRBJ1-5; a weak D match, TRBD1 (6 bases). CDR3 length equals 14 residues. Germline CDR1 reads LNHDA; CDR2 reads SQIVND (reference sequence). V dropped 1 base and J dropped 5 bases, with 9 bases sitting between them. CDR3 DNA sequence: TGTGCCAGTAGTATAGGCAGGGGCGATCAGCCCCAGCATTTT. Encoded protein: CASSIGRGDQPQHF. Full variable domain (remainder filled in from reference TRBV19 and TRBJ1-5): DGGITQSPKYLFRKEGQNVTLSCEQNLNHDAMYWYRQDPGQGLRLIYYSQIVNDFQKGDIAEGYSVSREKKESFPLTVTSAQKNPTAFYLCASSIGRGDQPQHFGDGTRLSIL.

In this sample, this clone turned up a few times. V usage is TRBV6-5 and J usage is TRBJ1-2; D is perhaps TRBD1 (5 bases). Germline values: CDR1 MNHEY, CDR2 SVGAGI. This CDR3 region has 16 residues. V was trimmed by 0 bases and J by 4 bases, leaving 15 bases between them. The CDR3 DNA is TGTGCCAGCAGTTACTCGAGCCAGGGCTCGTTCTATGGCTACACCTTC. The encoded protein is CASSYSSQGSFYGYTF.

This sequence joins TRBV19 and TRBJ2-7, with a weak D call TRBD2 (6 bases). Trimming pared 5 bases from V and 6 bases from J, leaving 20 bases between. The germline gives CDR1 LNHDA, CDR2 SQIVND (reference sequence). The CDR3 spans 15 residues. Here the CDR3 reads CASSLWGESRSEQYF. CDR3 nucleotides: TGTGCCAGTAGTCTATGGGGGGAGAGCAGAAGCGAGCAGTACTTC.

The chain has TRBV14 and TRBJ2-2; D call uncertain. The CDR3 spans 13 residues. V was pared by 1 base and J by 8 bases, with 8 bases between. Germline values: CDR1 SGHDN, CDR2 FVKESK. CDR3 amino acids: CASSQVFLGELFF. For the CDR3, the DNA is TGTGCCAGCAGCCAAGTCTTTTTAGGGGAGCTGTTTTTT. The entire variable domain, with the rest obtained from reference TRBV14 and TRBJ2-2, is as follows: EAGVTQFPSHSVIEKGQTVTLRCDPISGHDNLYWYRRVMGKEIKFLLHFVKESKQDESGMPNNRFLAERTGGTYSTLKVQPAELEDSGVYFCASSQVFLGELFFGEGSRLTVL.

This chain uses TRBV30 with TRBJ2-1; 7 bases fit TRBD2. V trimming: 0 bases; J trimming: 2 bases; junction bases outside the gene matches: 7. CDR3 length: 16 residues. The germline V gene encodes CDR1 GTSNPN and CDR2 SVGIG (reference sequence). CDR3 loop: CAWSVRREVPYNEQFF. The CDR3 nucleotides are TGTGCCTGGAGTGTACGTCGGGAGGTACCCTACAATGAGCAGTTCTTC.

This chain uses TRBV15 with TRBJ2-3; TRBD1 might be the D (7 bases). The CDR3 sequence is 14 residues long. CDR1 LNHNV and CDR2 YYDKDF come from the germline V gene (reference sequence). Trimming cost V 3 bases and J 5 bases, with 12 bases left between them. CDR3 in DNA: TGTGCCACCAGCAGCCCGCAGGGGGGAGATACGCAGTATTTT. Residues: CATSSPQGGDTQYF.

The chain carries TRBV5-1 and TRBJ2-3; 10 bases are shared with TRBD2. This CDR3 contains 15 residues. V trimming: 0 bases; J trimming: 3 bases; junction bases outside the gene matches: 1. Germline V gene sequence: CDR1 SGHRS, CDR2 YFSETQ. This chain's CDR3 is CASSLEAGGTDTQYF. The CDR3 coding sequence is TGCGCCAGCAGCTTGGAAGCGGGGGGGACAGATACGCAGTATTTT.

This clone was seen only once. DNA for the CDR3: TGTGCCAGCAGCGTTGAGGCATTCGGGCCCCAGCATTTT. Its translation: CASSVEAFGPQHF. The chain couples TRBV9 to TRBJ1-5, with D unclear. The CDR3 consists of 13 residues. CDR1 SGDLS and CDR2 YYNGEE come from the germline V gene. Between the trimmed V and J ends, which lost 2 bases and 9 bases, there was a span of 12 bases.

The rearrangement uses TRBV6-5 and TRBJ1-1; D is perhaps TRBD1 (5 bases). This CDR3 comprises 13 residues. Per germline, CDR1 MNHEY and CDR2 SVGAGI. Trimming removed 6 bases from V and 5 bases from J, with 13 bases in between. CDR3 loop: CASRGGGRTEAFF. The CDR3 DNA sequence: TGTGCCAGCAGGGGGGGAGGGAGGACTGAAGCTTTCTTT.

The chain uses TRBV10-3 and TRBJ1-1; D unresolved. CDR1 and CDR2 from the germline V gene are ENHRY and SYGVKD. V lost 11 bases to trimming and J lost 1 base, with 14 bases between them. The CDR3 is 13 residues long. CDR3 amino acids: CAVQAEENTEAFF. CDR3 coding DNA: TGTGCCGTCCAGGCAGAAGAGAACACTGAAGCTTTCTTT.

The chain uses TRBV6-5 and TRBJ2-4; D is perhaps TRBD1 (6 bases). V was clipped by 0 bases and J by 2 bases, with 11 bases between them. CDR1 is MNHEY, CDR2 SVGAGI, per germline. This CDR3 is built from 16 residues. The CDR3 sequence is CASSYSGAGTKNIQYF. Written as DNA, the CDR3 is TGTGCCAGCAGTTACTCGGGGGCAGGTACCAAAAACATTCAGTACTTC.

The CDR3 DNA follows: TGTGCCAGCAGTGAAAAGGGGGCGGAAGGCTACACCTTC. This gives the protein CASSEKGAEGYTF. The V gene is TRBV25-1, the J gene TRBJ1-2, with TRBD1 identical over 7 bases. The CDR3 has 13 amino acids. CDR1 and CDR2 (germline): MGHDK, SYGVNS. The V gene end was trimmed by 2 bases and the J gene end by 8 bases; junction bases not matched to a gene: 5.

V and J are TRBV5-6 and TRBJ2-7; D is possibly TRBD1 (6 bases). The CDR3 has 15 amino acids. The germline CDR1 and CDR2 sequences are SGHDT and YYEEEE. Trimming cost V 2 bases and J 2 bases, with 14 bases left between them. CDR3 in amino acids: CASSLGRTETYEQYF. CDR3 bases: TGTGCCAGCAGCTTAGGCCGGACAGAGACCTACGAGCAGTACTTC.

This CDR3 is CASSRQGQYYGYTF. For the CDR3, the DNA is TGTGCCAGTAGTAGACAGGGGCAGTACTATGGCTACACCTTC. The chain links TRBV19 to TRBJ1-2, with 8 bases lining up with TRBD1. This CDR3 has 14 residues. CDR1 is LNHDA, CDR2 SQIVND, per germline (reference sequence). The ends lost 4 bases at V and 3 bases at J; junction bases unmatched: 4.

The V call is TRBV7-3, the J call TRBJ1-1; D not resolved. CDR1 and CDR2 from the germline V gene are SGHTA and FQGTGA. V was clipped by 0 bases and J by 3 bases, with 11 bases between them. CDR3 length equals 15 residues. This CDR3 reads CASSLTSAGDTEAFF. The CDR3 DNA is TGTGCCAGCAGCTTAACGTCGGCCGGAGACACTGAAGCTTTCTTT.

This rearrangement joins TRBV27 to TRBJ1-2; D possibly corresponds to TRBD1 (6 bases). The germline gives CDR1 MNHEY, CDR2 SMNVEV (reference sequence). This CDR3 contains 16 residues. Trimming cost V 5 bases and J 2 bases, with 18 bases left between them. The CDR3 loop is CASSPFGGALNYGYTF. The CDR3 nucleotides read TGTGCCAGCAGTCCCTTTGGGGGGGCCCTAAACTATGGCTACACCTTC.

The rearrangement uses TRBV5-4 and TRBJ2-5; D perhaps matches TRBD2 (6 bases). The CDR3 consists of 15 residues. V was clipped by 4 bases and J by 1 base, with 14 bases between them. Germline assignment: CDR1 SGHNT and CDR2 YYREEE (reference sequence). CDR3 sequence: CASSLGTPSQETQYF. CDR3 sequence (DNA): TGTGCCAGCAGCCTTGGGACTCCCAGCCAAGAGACCCAGTACTTC. Together with reference TRBV5-4 and TRBJ2-5, the CDR3 gives the full variable domain: ETGVTQSPTHLIKTRGQQVTLRCSSQSGHNTVSWYQQALGQGPQFIFQYYREEENGRGNFPPRFSGLQFPNYSSELNVNALELDDSALYLCASSLGTPSQETQYFGPGTRLLVL.

This rearrangement joins TRBV5-1 to TRBJ1-1; weak D call: TRBD1 (6 bases). Germline assignment: CDR1 SGHRS and CDR2 YFSETQ. The CDR3 length is 19 residues. V was cut by 3 bases and J by 0 bases, with 24 bases left in between. CDR3 protein: CASSSPNGQLPSLNTEAFF. DNA for the CDR3: TGCGCCAGCAGCTCGCCAAACGGACAGCTACCCTCTTTGAACACTGAAGCTTTCTTT.

J is TRBJ1-2 and V is TRBV19; D is ambiguous. Germline V lookup: CDR1 LNHDA, CDR2 SQIVND (reference sequence). Trimming took 5 bases from V and 5 from J, leaving 9 bases between them. The CDR3 totals 12 residues. CDR3 sequence: CASSSQKYGYTF. CDR3 DNA: TGTGCCAGTAGTTCCCAGAAGTATGGCTACACCTTC.

This clone was seen once. This chain uses TRBV11-2 with TRBJ2-7, with TRBD2 as a possible D gene (7 bases). V lost 5 bases and J 5 bases, leaving 25 bases between the germline ends. Germline-derived CDR1 and CDR2 are SGHAT and FQNNGV. CDR3 length equals 17 residues. The CDR3 sequence is CASSPTRGGLGENEQYF. DNA for the CDR3: TGTGCCAGCAGCCCAACAAGGGGGGGGCTCGGGGAGAACGAGCAGTACTTC.

The V call is TRBV13, the J call TRBJ2-3; 11 bases map to TRBD2. Trimming cost V 6 bases and J 0 bases; bases outside gene matches: 8. Germline V gene lookup returns CDR1 PRHDT and CDR2 FYEKMQ (reference sequence). The length of the CDR3 is 17 residues. In nucleotides, the CDR3 is TGTGCCAGCAGAGAAGGGGGACTAGCGGCGAGCACAGATACGCAGTATTTT. Its protein is CASREGGLAASTDTQYF. Full variable domain (rest looked up from reference TRBV13 and TRBJ2-3): AAGVIQSPRHLIKEKRETATLKCYPIPRHDTVYWYQQGPGQDPQFLISFYEKMQSDKGSIPDRFSAQQFSDYHSELNMSSLELGDSALYFCASREGGLAASTDTQYFGPGTRLTVL.

For the CDR3, the DNA is TGTGCCTGGTCAAATAAGCGGGGCTTGCAGTACTTC. Amino acids: CAWSNKRGLQYF. This rearrangement joins TRBV30 to TRBJ2-7; the match to TRBD2 covers 7 bases. Trimming at V came to 5 bases and at J to 9 bases, leaving 10 bases not matched to a gene. The CDR3 spans 12 residues. The V gene's germline CDR1 is GTSNPN and CDR2 SVGIG (reference sequence).

The chain uses TRBV9 and TRBJ2-3; TRBD2 agrees at 7 bases. Germline loops: CDR1 SGDLS, CDR2 YYNGEE. This CDR3 region has 14 residues. J lost 0 bases, V lost 6 bases, and 4 bases had no gene match. CDR3 loop: CASKLAPSTDTQYF. The CDR3 DNA follows: TGTGCCAGCAAACTAGCGCCTAGCACAGATACGCAGTATTTT.

This clone has a single count. The chain employs TRBV5-1 and TRBJ2-1; 11 bases align to TRBD2. V dropped 4 bases and J dropped 8; count of bases not matched to a gene: 5. Germline values: CDR1 SGHRS, CDR2 YFSETQ. There are 14 residues in the CDR3. CDR3 region: CASSLLAGDYEQFF. The CDR3 nucleotides are TGCGCCAGCAGCCTACTAGCGGGAGATTATGAGCAGTTCTTC.